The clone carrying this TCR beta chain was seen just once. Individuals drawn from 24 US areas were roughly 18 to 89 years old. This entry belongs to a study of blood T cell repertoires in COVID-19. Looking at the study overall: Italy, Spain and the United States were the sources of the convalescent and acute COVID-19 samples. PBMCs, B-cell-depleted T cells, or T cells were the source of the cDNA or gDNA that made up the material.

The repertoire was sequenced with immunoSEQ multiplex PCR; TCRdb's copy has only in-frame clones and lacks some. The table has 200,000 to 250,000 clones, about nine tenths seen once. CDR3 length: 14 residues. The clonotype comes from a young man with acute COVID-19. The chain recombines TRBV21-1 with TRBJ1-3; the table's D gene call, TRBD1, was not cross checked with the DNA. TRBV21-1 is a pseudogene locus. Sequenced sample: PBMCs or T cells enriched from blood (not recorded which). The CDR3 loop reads CASGPGSSGNTIYF. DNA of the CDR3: TGTGCCAGCGGGCCCGGAAGCTCTGGAAACACCATATATTTT.